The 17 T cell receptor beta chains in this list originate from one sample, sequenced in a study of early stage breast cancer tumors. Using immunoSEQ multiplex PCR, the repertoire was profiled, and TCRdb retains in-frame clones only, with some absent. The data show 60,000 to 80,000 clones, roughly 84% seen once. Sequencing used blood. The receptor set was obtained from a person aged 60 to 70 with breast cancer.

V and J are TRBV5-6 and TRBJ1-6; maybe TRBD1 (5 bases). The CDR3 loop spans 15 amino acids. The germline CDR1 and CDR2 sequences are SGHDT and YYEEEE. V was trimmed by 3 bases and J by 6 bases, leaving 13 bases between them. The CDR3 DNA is TGTGCCAGCAGCTCGCCGGGACGGACTAATTCACCCCTCCACTTT. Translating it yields CASSSPGRTNSPLHF.

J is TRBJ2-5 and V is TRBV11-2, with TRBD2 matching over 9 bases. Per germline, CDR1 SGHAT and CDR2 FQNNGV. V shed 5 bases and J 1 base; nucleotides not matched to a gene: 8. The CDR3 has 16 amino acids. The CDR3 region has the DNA TGTGCCAGCAGCCCCCGGGTGACTAGCGGCCAAGAGACCCAGTACTTC. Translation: CASSPRVTSGQETQYF.

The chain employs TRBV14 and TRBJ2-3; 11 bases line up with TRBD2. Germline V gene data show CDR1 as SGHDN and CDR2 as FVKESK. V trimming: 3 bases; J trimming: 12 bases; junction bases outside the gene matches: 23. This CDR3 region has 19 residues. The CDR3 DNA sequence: TGTGCCAGCAGCCATCTGGGACACAACCCAACTAGCGGGAGTTTTATTCAGTATTTT. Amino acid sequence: CASSHLGHNPTSGSFIQYF.

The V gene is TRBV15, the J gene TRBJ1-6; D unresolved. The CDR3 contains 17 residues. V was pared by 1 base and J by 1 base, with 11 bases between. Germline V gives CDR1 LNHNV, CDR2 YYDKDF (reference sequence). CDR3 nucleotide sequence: TGTGCCACCAGCAGAGGAGGAGCAGGATCCTATAATTCACCCCTCCACTTT. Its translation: CATSRGGAGSYNSPLHF. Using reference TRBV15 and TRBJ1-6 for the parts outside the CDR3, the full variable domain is DAMVIQNPRYQVTQFGKPVTLSCSQTLNHNVMYWYQQKSSQAPKLLFHYYDKDFNNEADTPDNFQSRRPNTSFCFLDIRSPGLGDTAMYLCATSRGGAGSYNSPLHFGNGTRLTVT.

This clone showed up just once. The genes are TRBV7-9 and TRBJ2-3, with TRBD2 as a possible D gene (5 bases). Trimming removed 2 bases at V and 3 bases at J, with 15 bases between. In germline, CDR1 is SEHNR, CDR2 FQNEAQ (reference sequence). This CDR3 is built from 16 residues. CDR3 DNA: TGTGCCAGCAGCTTAATCCCTAGCTTTAGAACAGATACGCAGTATTTT. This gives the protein CASSLIPSFRTDTQYF.

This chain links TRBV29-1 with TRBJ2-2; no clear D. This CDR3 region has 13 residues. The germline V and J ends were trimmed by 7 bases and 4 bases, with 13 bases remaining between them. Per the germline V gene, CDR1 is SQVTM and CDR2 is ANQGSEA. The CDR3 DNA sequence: TGCAGCGCCTCAAACCCCCTCACCGGGGAGCTGTTTTTT. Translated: CSASNPLTGELFF.

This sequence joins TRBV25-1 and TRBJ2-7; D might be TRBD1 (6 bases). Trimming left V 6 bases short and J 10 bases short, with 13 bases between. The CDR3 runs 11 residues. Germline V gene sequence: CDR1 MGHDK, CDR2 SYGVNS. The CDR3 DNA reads TGTGCCAGCAGCCTCGGACAGTTACAGTACTTC. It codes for CASSLGQLQYF.

The CDR3 sequence: CASRREETYEQYF. The CDR3 nucleotides read TGTGCCAGCAGACGGGAGGAAACCTACGAGCAGTACTTC. The V gene is TRBV6-5, the J gene TRBJ2-7; the match to TRBD2 covers 7 bases. The CDR3 spans 13 residues. Germline V lookup: CDR1 MNHEY, CDR2 SVGAGI. Trimming removed 6 bases from V and 2 bases from J; junction bases left unmatched: 4.

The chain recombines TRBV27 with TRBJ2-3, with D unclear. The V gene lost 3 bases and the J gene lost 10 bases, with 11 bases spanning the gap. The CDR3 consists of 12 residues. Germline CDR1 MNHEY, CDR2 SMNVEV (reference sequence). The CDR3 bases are TGTGCCAGCAGTTTCCCAAATAGTGCGCAGTATTTT. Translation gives CASSFPNSAQYF.

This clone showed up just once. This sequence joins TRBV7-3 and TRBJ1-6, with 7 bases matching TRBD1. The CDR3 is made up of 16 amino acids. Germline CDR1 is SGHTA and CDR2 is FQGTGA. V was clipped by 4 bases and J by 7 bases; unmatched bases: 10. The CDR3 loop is CASSSGTGVGNSPLHF. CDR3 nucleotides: TGTGCCAGCAGCTCCGGTACAGGGGTGGGAAATTCACCCCTCCACTTT.

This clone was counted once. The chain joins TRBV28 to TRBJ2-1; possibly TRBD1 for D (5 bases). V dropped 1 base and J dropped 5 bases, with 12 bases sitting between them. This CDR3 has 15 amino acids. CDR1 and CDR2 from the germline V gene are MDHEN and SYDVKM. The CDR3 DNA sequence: TGTGCCAGCAGTTTATATACAGGAGCCAACAATGAGCAGTTCTTC. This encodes CASSLYTGANNEQFF.

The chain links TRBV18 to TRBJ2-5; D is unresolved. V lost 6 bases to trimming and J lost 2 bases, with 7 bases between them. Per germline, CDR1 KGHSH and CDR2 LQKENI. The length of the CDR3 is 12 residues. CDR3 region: CASSRTQETQYF. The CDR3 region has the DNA TGTGCCAGCTCCCGCACACAAGAGACCCAGTACTTC.

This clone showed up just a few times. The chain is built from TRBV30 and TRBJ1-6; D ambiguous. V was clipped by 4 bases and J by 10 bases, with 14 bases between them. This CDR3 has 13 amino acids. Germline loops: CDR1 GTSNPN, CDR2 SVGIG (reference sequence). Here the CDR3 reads CAWKRSVGSPLHF. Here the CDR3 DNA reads TGTGCCTGGAAACGGTCAGTGGGGTCACCCCTCCACTTT.

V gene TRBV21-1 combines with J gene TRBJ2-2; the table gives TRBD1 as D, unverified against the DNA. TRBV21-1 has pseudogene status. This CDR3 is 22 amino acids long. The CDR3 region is CASSKALCETGPIWACTGELFF. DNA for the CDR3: TGTGCCAGCAGCAAAGCGCTTTGTGAGACAGGGCCTATTTGGGCGTGCACCGGGGAGCTGTTTTTT.

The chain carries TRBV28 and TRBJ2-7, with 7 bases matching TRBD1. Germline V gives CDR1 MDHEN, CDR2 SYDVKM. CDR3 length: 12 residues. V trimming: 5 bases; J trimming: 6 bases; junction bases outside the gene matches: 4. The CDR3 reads CASSLRTGEQYF. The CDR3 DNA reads TGTGCCAGCAGTCTACGGACAGGCGAGCAGTACTTC.

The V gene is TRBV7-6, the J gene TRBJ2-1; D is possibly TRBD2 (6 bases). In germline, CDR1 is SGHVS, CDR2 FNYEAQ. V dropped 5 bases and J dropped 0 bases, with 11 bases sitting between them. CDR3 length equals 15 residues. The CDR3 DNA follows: TGTGCCAGCAGCGCGCGGGGCCGCTCCTACAATGAGCAGTTCTTC. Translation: CASSARGRSYNEQFF.

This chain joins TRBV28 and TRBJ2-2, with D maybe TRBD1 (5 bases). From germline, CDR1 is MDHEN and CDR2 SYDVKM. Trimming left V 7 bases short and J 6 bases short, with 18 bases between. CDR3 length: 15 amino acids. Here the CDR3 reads CASTQGQLGAGELFF. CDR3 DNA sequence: TGTGCCAGCACCCAGGGTCAATTAGGGGCCGGGGAGCTGTTTTTT.